Presented here are 31 T cell receptor beta chains from one specimen sequenced in a study of shared clonotypes between healthy human individuals (dated by TCRdb to about 2020). Library preparation used the immunoSEQ multiplex PCR assay. Imported from immuneACCESS, the table was reduced by TCRdb to in-frame sequences with V and J called. These copies leave out some clones; in studies compared against another copy, an unresolved V gene accounts for under half, and the cause of the remainder is not known. Recorded for this sample are over a million clones; around four fifths of them occurred a single time. The ten largest account for about 1.5% of the sample. Sequencing was carried out using memory CD4+ T cells sorted from blood. The sample's cell subset or site label is to be understood as: CD45RA-negative fraction. The receptors stem from a man aged 18-30 years in good health.

Note on this clone: A junction end diverges from the germline sequence, so it may reflect a read error. This chain joins TRBV6-1 and TRBJ2-2, with D tentatively TRBD1 (5 bases). This CDR3 has 18 amino acids. The V gene's germline CDR1 is MNHNS and CDR2 SASEGT. The CDR3 DNA reads TGTGCCAGCAGGGAAGCCCGGCCGACAGTCCAGGTGGATGGGGAGCTGTTTTTT. Its translation: CASREARPTVQVDGELFF.

This clone was detected ten times or more. This sequence joins TRBV5-4 and TRBJ2-3, with 8 bases lining up with TRBD2. Per germline, CDR1 SGHNT and CDR2 YYREEE (reference sequence). CDR3 length: 13 residues. J lost 8 bases, V lost 4 bases, and 6 bases had no gene match. The CDR3 coding sequence is TGTGCCAGCAGCATTCGGGGGGGTGGTACGCAGTATTTT. Its translation: CASSIRGGGTQYF.

This rearrangement joins TRBV5-1 to TRBJ2-3, with D perhaps given as TRBD1 or TRBD2 (5 bases each). Germline V gives CDR1 SGHRS, CDR2 YFSETQ. Trimming stripped 4 bases from V and 3 bases from J, with 21 bases between. This CDR3 has 17 amino acids. The CDR3 protein is CASSETAGALLTDTQYF. The CDR3, as DNA: TGCGCCAGCAGCGAAACCGCCGGGGCGCTATTGACAGATACGCAGTATTTT.

J is TRBJ2-5 and V is TRBV6-5; the match to TRBD1 covers 9 bases. Germline-derived CDR1 and CDR2 are MNHEY and SVGAGI. After removal of 0 bases from V and 6 bases from J, the junction contained 5 bases not matched to a gene. The CDR3 consists of 15 residues. CDR3 nucleotides: TGTGCCAGCAGTTACTCGATACAGGGGGCGAAGACCCAGTACTTC. It is translated as CASSYSIQGAKTQYF.

The V call is TRBV2, the J call TRBJ2-5; possible D gene TRBD1, 5 bases. Germline V lookup: CDR1 SNHLY, CDR2 FYNNEI. There are 12 residues in the CDR3. Trimming removed 7 bases from V and 4 bases from J, with 10 bases in between. CDR3 amino acids: CASTQRGETQYF. In DNA, the CDR3 is TGTGCCAGCACCCAAAGGGGAGAGACCCAGTACTTC.

As to this clone: With a much larger clone just one base away, this may be a read error. The same CDR3 also results from other DNA sequences found in this sample. The genes are TRBV5-1 and TRBJ2-1, with 11 bases identical to TRBD1. In germline, CDR1 is SGHRS, CDR2 YFSETQ. This CDR3 has 14 residues. The junction had 3 bases not matched to a gene; V was cut back by 3 bases and J by 7 bases. CDR3 bases: TGCGCCAGCAGCTCCGGGACAGGGGGAAATGAGCAGTTCTTC. The encoded protein is CASSSGTGGNEQFF.

The chain links TRBV5-1 to TRBJ2-1; D tentatively reads TRBD1 or TRBD2 (5 bases each). V lost 4 bases and J lost 9, with 14 bases in between. The CDR3 spans 13 residues. Germline CDR1 reads SGHRS; CDR2 reads YFSETQ. The CDR3: CASSPRMGTEQFF. The CDR3 DNA reads as TGCGCCAGCAGCCCGAGGATGGGGACTGAGCAGTTCTTC.

Worth noting for this clone: Distinct nucleotide sequences in the sample also encode this CDR3. CDR3 region: CASSGASGVGGELFF. The CDR3 region has the DNA TGTGCCAGCAGTGGGGCTAGCGGGGTCGGCGGGGAGCTGTTTTTT. The V and J genes are TRBV2 and TRBJ2-2, with 9 positions matching TRBD2. The CDR3 sequence is 15 residues long. From germline, CDR1 is SNHLY and CDR2 FYNNEI. V lost 4 bases, J lost 7 bases, and 7 bases stayed unmatched.

This clone was found a few times. The same CDR3 is also encoded by other DNA sequences in this sample. CDR3 sequence reads: CASSASGGTDTQYF. CDR3 sequence (DNA): TGTGCCAGCAGTGCTAGCGGGGGAACAGATACGCAGTATTTT. The chain employs TRBV6-1 and TRBJ2-3; TRBD2 matches at 10 bases. The CDR3 consists of 14 residues. From germline, CDR1 is MNHNS and CDR2 SASEGT. Trimming took 4 bases from V and 3 from J; bases not matched to a gene: 1.

This rearrangement joins TRBV5-1 to TRBJ2-5, with 10 bases matching TRBD1. The CDR3 covers 15 residues. Germline V gives CDR1 SGHRS, CDR2 YFSETQ. After removal of 3 bases from V and 5 bases from J, the junction contained 7 bases not matched to a gene. CDR3 in amino acids: CASSSGTGDAETQYF. The CDR3 DNA reads TGCGCCAGCAGCTCGGGGACAGGGGATGCCGAGACCCAGTACTTC.

This chain uses TRBV2 with TRBJ2-7; D possibly corresponds to TRBD2 (6 bases). From germline, CDR1 is SNHLY and CDR2 FYNNEI. V was trimmed by 6 bases and J by 1 base, leaving 22 bases between them. The CDR3 spans 17 residues. The chain's CDR3 is CASRMGLSNSGSYEQYF. Written as DNA, the CDR3 is TGTGCCAGCAGGATGGGACTCTCAAACTCCGGGTCCTACGAGCAGTACTTC.

A word on this clone: The junction differs from germline at one of its ends, possibly a read error. The V and J genes are TRBV18 and TRBJ2-2; D gene uncertain. The CDR3 covers 13 residues. Germline values: CDR1 KGHSH, CDR2 LQKENI. The CDR3 is CASSPDTTGELFF. The DNA of the CDR3 is TGTGCCAGTTCACCAGACACTACCGGGGAGCTGTTTTTT. Looking up the rest from reference TRBV18 and TRBJ2-2 gives the full variable domain: NAGVMQNPRHLVRRRGQEARLRCSPMKGHSHVYWYRQLPEEGLKFMVYLQKENIIDESGMPKERFSAEFPKEGPSILRIQQVVRGDSAAYFCASSPDTTGELFFGEGSRLTVL.

The J gene is TRBJ1-1, the V gene TRBV5-4, with TRBD1 matching 7 bases. This CDR3 is 14 amino acids long. The junction had 11 bases not matched to a gene; V was cut back by 3 bases and J by 9 bases. The germline V gene encodes CDR1 SGHNT and CDR2 YYREEE (reference sequence). The CDR3 spells CASSSTRQGDQAFF. The CDR3 DNA reads TGTGCCAGCAGCTCAACAAGACAGGGAGACCAAGCTTTCTTT.

The chain links TRBV6-5 to TRBJ2-7, with 13 nucleotides matching TRBD2. CDR1 MNHEY and CDR2 SVGAGI come from the germline V gene. The CDR3 runs to 14 residues. The trim removed 4 bases at V and 4 bases at J, leaving 1 base unmatched. Here the CDR3 reads CASSWTSGSYEQYF. CDR3 DNA sequence: TGTGCCAGCAGTTGGACTAGCGGGAGTTACGAGCAGTACTTC.

The J gene is TRBJ2-6, the V gene TRBV5-1, with D perhaps matching TRBD2 (6 bases). The V end lost 5 bases, the J end lost 0 bases, and 12 bases lay between the germline ends. CDR3 length: 16 residues. Germline CDR1 is SGHRS and CDR2 is YFSETQ. CDR3 protein: CASRRDDLSGANVLTF. The CDR3 DNA sequence: TGCGCCAGCAGGCGGGACGACCTCTCTGGGGCCAACGTCCTGACTTTC.

The chain recombines TRBV6-5 with TRBJ2-5, with TRBD2 matching 10 bases. The CDR3 contains 16 residues. Germline-derived CDR1 and CDR2 are MNHEY and SVGAGI. With 1 base clipped from V and 1 base from J, the junction kept 3 bases outside the gene matches. This CDR3 is CASSYLAGGRQETQYF. CDR3 bases: TGTGCCAGCAGTTACTTAGCGGGGGGACGCCAAGAGACCCAGTACTTC.

The V gene is TRBV28, the J gene TRBJ1-2, with 10 nucleotides matching TRBD1. With 5 bases clipped from V and 2 bases from J, the junction kept 8 bases outside the gene matches. Germline V CDR1 and CDR2: MDHEN, SYDVKM. CDR3 length: 16 residues. The CDR3 DNA is TGTGCCAGCAGTCTCTTAGTGGGACAGGGGAACTATGGCTACACCTTC. Translated, it gives CASSLLVGQGNYGYTF.

This sequence joins TRBV2 and TRBJ2-2, with 8 bases aligning to TRBD2. This CDR3 region has 14 residues. The germline V gene has CDR1 SNHLY and CDR2 FYNNEI. Trimming removed 3 bases from V and 9 bases from J; junction bases left unmatched: 6. CDR3 DNA sequence: TGTGCCAGCAGTGAGCGGACTAGCCGCCGGGAGCTGTTTTTT. Translated, it gives CASSERTSRRELFF. Complete variable domain (other parts from reference TRBV2 and TRBJ2-2): EPEVTQTPSHQVTQMGQEVILRCVPISNHLYFYWYRQILGQKVEFLVSFYNNEISEKSEIFDDQFSVERPDGSNFTLKIRSTKLEDSAMYFCASSERTSRRELFFGEGSRLTVL.

The CDR3 is CASSGDRSTDTQYF. CDR3 nucleotides: TGCGCCAGCAGTGGGGACAGGTCCACAGATACGCAGTATTTT. The chain uses TRBV10-1 and TRBJ2-3, with TRBD1 matching 8 bases. The CDR3 spans 14 residues. The germline V gene encodes CDR1 WNHNN and CDR2 SYGVQD (reference sequence). V was pared by 4 bases and J by 2 bases, with 2 bases of the junction left unmatched.

Concerning this clone itself: A far larger clone is off by one base, so a read error is likely. This sample also contains other DNA sequences that code for the same CDR3. The genes are TRBV7-2 and TRBJ2-3; the D is unclear. Germline CDR1 is SGHTA and CDR2 is FQGNSA. The CDR3 runs to 11 residues. Trimming took 5 bases from V and 3 from J, leaving 3 bases between them. The CDR3 DNA reads TGTGCCAGCAGCCTTACAGATACGCAGTATTTT. Its protein product is CASSLTDTQYF. The whole variable domain, remainder taken from reference TRBV7-2 and TRBJ2-3, is GAGVSQSPSNKVTEKGKDVELRCDPISGHTALYWYRQSLGQGLEFLIYFQGNSAPDKSGLPSDRFSAERTGGSVSTLTIQRTQQEDSAVYLCASSLTDTQYFGPGTRLTVL.

The V and J genes are TRBV7-6 and TRBJ2-2; TRBD1 is a possible D gene (5 bases). The CDR3 runs 15 residues. V gave up 4 bases and J gave up 1 base, with 10 bases separating them. Looked up from germline, CDR1 is SGHVS and CDR2 is FNYEAQ. CDR3 bases: TGTGCCAGCAGCTACTCCCAGGGGAACACCGGGGAGCTGTTTTTT. Translating gives CASSYSQGNTGELFF.

V is TRBV28 and J is TRBJ1-2, with D possibly being TRBD1 (5 bases). The CDR3 is 12 residues long. V was clipped by 4 bases and J by 5 bases, with 8 bases between them. Germline assignment: CDR1 MDHEN and CDR2 SYDVKM. DNA of the CDR3: TGTGCCAGCAGTTCAGGGTATTATGGCTACACCTTC. It encodes CASSSGYYGYTF.

The chain employs TRBV5-1 and TRBJ2-7; TRBD2 matches at 7 bases. The CDR3 spans 15 residues. Germline CDR1 SGHRS, CDR2 YFSETQ. The V and J ends lost 2 bases and 6 bases, in that order; junction bases with no gene match: 11. CDR3 in DNA: TGCGCCAGCAGCTTTAGCGGTGTAGGGGAGGGCGAGCAGTACTTC. Its protein product is CASSFSGVGEGEQYF.

The chain couples TRBV11-3 to TRBJ2-3; D is unresolved. Germline loops: CDR1 SGHNT, CDR2 YENEEA. The CDR3 is made up of 17 amino acids. The V end lost 1 base, the J end lost 6 bases, and 20 bases lay between the germline ends. CDR3 amino acids: CASSLGVVGPDEDTQYF. The CDR3 nucleotides are TGTGCCAGCAGCTTAGGCGTCGTGGGCCCAGACGAGGATACGCAGTATTTT.

The chain recombines TRBV5-1 with TRBJ2-1; either TRBD1 or TRBD2 may supply D (5 bases each). From germline, CDR1 is SGHRS and CDR2 YFSETQ. The CDR3 is 15 residues long. The germline V and J ends were trimmed by 4 bases and 7 bases, with 18 bases remaining between them. The CDR3 protein is CASSGSGALGNEQFF. The CDR3, as DNA: TGCGCCAGCAGCGGGTCCGGGGCCCTGGGAAATGAGCAGTTCTTC. The entire variable domain, with the rest obtained from reference TRBV5-1 and TRBJ2-1, is as follows: KAGVTQTPRYLIKTRGQQVTLSCSPISGHRSVSWYQQTPGQGLQFLFEYFSETQRNKGNFPGRFSGRQFSNSRSEMNVSTLELGDSALYLCASSGSGALGNEQFFGPGTRLTVL.

The rearrangement links TRBV2 to TRBJ1-2; no definite D call. This CDR3 is 12 amino acids long. From germline, CDR1 is SNHLY and CDR2 FYNNEI. Trimming left V 2 bases short and J 4 bases short, with 5 bases between. The CDR3 protein is CASSESSYGYTF. In nucleotides, the CDR3 is TGTGCCAGCAGTGAATCAAGCTATGGCTACACCTTC.

The rearrangement uses TRBV6-1 and TRBJ2-1; 13 bases match TRBD2. Germline trimming cut 7 bases from V and 10 bases from J; bases unmatched to any gene: 4. Germline V gene data show CDR1 as MNHNS and CDR2 as SASEGT. CDR3 length: 13 residues. Here the CDR3 DNA reads TGTGCCAGCACCGGACTAGCGGGAGTAGAGCAGTTCTTC. It yields the protein CASTGLAGVEQFF.

V is TRBV28 and J is TRBJ2-5; possible D gene TRBD1, 6 bases. Deletions cut 4 bases from V and 2 bases from J, with 14 bases between. The CDR3 consists of 15 residues. The V gene's germline CDR1 is MDHEN and CDR2 SYDVKM. The CDR3 reads CASSSFQGLQETQYF. CDR3 nucleotide sequence: TGTGCCAGCAGTTCCTTCCAGGGGTTGCAAGAGACCCAGTACTTC.

The V gene is TRBV9, the J gene TRBJ1-2; TRBD1 is a possible D gene (6 bases). In germline, CDR1 is SGDLS, CDR2 YYNGEE. Trimming removed 3 bases at V and 1 base at J, with 16 bases between. CDR3 length: 16 amino acids. In DNA, the CDR3 is TGTGCCAGCAGCGCAATCCTGGGGGGGCTTAACTATGGCTACACCTTC. This codes for CASSAILGGLNYGYTF.

The chain is built from TRBV27 and TRBJ2-3; D may be TRBD2 (5 bases). Germline CDR1 reads MNHEY; CDR2 reads SMNVEV (reference sequence). Trimming stripped 6 bases from V and 4 bases from J, with 17 bases between. The CDR3 covers 15 residues. The chain's CDR3 is CASSSYGDFADTQYF. CDR3 bases: TGTGCCAGCAGCTCCTACGGGGATTTTGCAGATACGCAGTATTTT.

The J gene is TRBJ2-1, the V gene TRBV5-1, with D possibly TRBD2 on 6 matching bases. Trimming left V 4 bases short and J 3 bases short, with 8 bases between. Germline loops: CDR1 SGHRS, CDR2 YFSETQ. The CDR3 sequence is 13 residues long. The CDR3 nucleotides are TGCGCCAGCAGCGGGAGGCGCTACAATGAGCAGTTCTTC. It codes for CASSGRRYNEQFF.